This TCR beta chain was documented in a study of regulatory T cells in long-lasting Graves disease. Whole-study results and caveats: Preferential use of TRBV28, TRBJ1-2 and TRBJ2-5 was seen in persistent disease.

This sample's time point: newly diagnosed GD, antithyroid drugs for less than 3 months. Making the TCR library involved RNA that had been extracted from PBMCs. According to the study, TCR beta libraries were built with iRepertoire HTBI primers and CDR3-region Arm-PCR. From the multiplex PCR reads, TCRdb called clonotypes with MiXCR, one entry per CDR3 protein. The sample lists approximately 490,000 distinct CDR3 sequences, roughly 15% seen once, with 9.5% to 15% in the top ten. V dropped 3 bases and J dropped 6 bases, with 9 bases sitting between them. This CDR3 region has 12 residues. This clonotype was recorded many times. Its cognate antigen is unknown. The data were also submitted as part of a second study, on T cells in Graves' hyperthyroidism and ophthalmopathy. From that study: If no ophthalmopathy progression occurred within 18 months, Graves' hyperthyroidism was stable. Thyroid ultrasound and orbital computed tomography, with clinical symptoms and serum thyroxine and TRAb, informed diagnoses. The TCR CDR3 was amplified in a first-round RT-PCR using the HTBI primer set.

This receptor was identified in a man aged 40-49 years with Graves disease. This chain uses TRBV12-3 or TRBV12-4 with TRBJ2-7; D is ambiguous. Material: peripheral blood mononuclear cells (PBMCs), obtained at new diagnosis, from a patient treated with antithyroid drugs. The CDR3 DNA is TGTGCCAGCAGTTTTCTCTCGGGCGAGCAGTACTTC. As protein: CASSFLSGEQYF.